This T cell receptor (beta chain) was identified during a study of B cell selection in AIRE deficiency. The CDR3 contains 15 residues. The V end was cut by 5 bases, the J end by 7 bases, with 18 bases between. Germline assignment: CDR1 MDHEN and CDR2 SYDVKM. Sorting defined conventional CD4 T cells as CD4+CD127+. The repertoire was sequenced with immunoSEQ multiplex PCR; TCRdb's copy has only in-frame clones and lacks some. The sample holds under 30,000 clones, roughly 96% seen once. The rearrangement joins TRBV28 to TRBJ1-5, with a possible D match to TRBD1 (6 bases). Source material: conventional CD4+ T cells sorted from PBMCs. This receptor was taken from a human donor with AIRE deficiency. CDR3 sequence (DNA): TGTGCCAGCAGTATAAAAACAGGGATGGTCCAGCCCCAGCATTTT. Translating it yields CASSIKTGMVQPQHF.